The present TCR beta chain was sequenced within a study of blood T cell repertoires in COVID-19. Study as a whole: The analysed material was cDNA or gDNA that came from T cells, B-cell-depleted T cells, or PBMCs.

In the authors' workflow: The authors estimated nucleated cell counts from reference gene primer amplification. Profiled with immunoSEQ multiplex PCR; TCRdb holds only in-frame clones, not every one. The V and J calls and clone size come from that table; D and trimming were worked out from the DNA. This sample has 50,000 to 65,000 clones, with just over 85% found just once. Germline V gene lookup returns CDR1 SGHRS and CDR2 YFSETQ. CDR3 size: 16 residues. V lost 3 bases, J lost 4 bases, and 8 bases stayed unmatched. The gene calls are TRBV5-1 and TRBJ2-1; 9 bases line up with TRBD1. What was sequenced was peripheral blood. The sequence came from a man between 60 and 75 years old with acute or convalescent COVID-19. CDR3 in DNA: TGCGCCAGCAGCTCAGATTCCGGGACAGGGTACAATGAGCAGTTCTTC. Translated: CASSSDSGTGYNEQFF.